This note documents a single TCR beta chain sequence. Samples left unsorted employed approximately 94 million PBMCs for genomic DNA. Sequencing was performed with immunoSEQ multiplex PCR; in TCRdb, only in-frame clones are kept and a portion is missing. The data contain about 560,000 clones, around 78% of them singletons. The data stem from a study of shared clonotypes between healthy human individuals. Sequencing was performed on PBMCs. This sequence originates from a woman between 40 and 55 years old in good health. Some clones in this sample may be carry-over from other donors' samples.

CDR3 nucleotide sequence: TGTGCCAGCAGTGAAGAGGGGGCGGTAACCGGGGAGCTGTTTTTT. It specifies CASSEEGAVTGELFF. The chain recombines TRBV2 with TRBJ2-2; TRBD1 agrees at 7 bases. With 1 base clipped from V and 5 bases from J, the junction kept 4 bases outside the gene matches. Looked up from germline, CDR1 is SNHLY and CDR2 is FYNNEI. This CDR3 comprises 15 residues.